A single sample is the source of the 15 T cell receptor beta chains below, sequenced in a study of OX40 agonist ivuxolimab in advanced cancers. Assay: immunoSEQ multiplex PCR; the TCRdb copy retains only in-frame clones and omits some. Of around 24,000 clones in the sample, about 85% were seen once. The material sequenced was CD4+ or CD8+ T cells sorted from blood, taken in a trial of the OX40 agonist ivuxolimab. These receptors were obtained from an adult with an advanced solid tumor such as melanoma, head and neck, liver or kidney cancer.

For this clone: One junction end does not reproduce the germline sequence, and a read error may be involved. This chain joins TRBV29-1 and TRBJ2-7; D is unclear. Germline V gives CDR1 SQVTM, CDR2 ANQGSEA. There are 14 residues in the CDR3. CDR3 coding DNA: TGCAGCGTTGAGAAGGAAGGGTACTCCCACGAGCAGTACTTC. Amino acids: CSVEKEGYSHEQYF.

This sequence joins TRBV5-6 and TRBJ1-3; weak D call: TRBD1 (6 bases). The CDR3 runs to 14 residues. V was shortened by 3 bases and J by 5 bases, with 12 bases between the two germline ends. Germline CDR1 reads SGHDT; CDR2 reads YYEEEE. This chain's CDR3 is CASSWIQGRNTIYF. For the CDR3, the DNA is TGTGCCAGCAGCTGGATCCAGGGGAGAAACACCATATATTTT.

CDR3 sequence (DNA): TGTGCCAGTAGTATACGGGAGATGAACACTGAAGCTTTCTTT. Protein product: CASSIREMNTEAFF. J is TRBJ1-1 and V is TRBV19; D gene uncertain. Trimming removed 2 bases from V and 0 bases from J, with 7 bases in between. The CDR3 contains 14 residues. The germline CDR1 and CDR2 sequences are LNHDA and SQIVND (reference sequence). Together with reference TRBV19 and TRBJ1-1, the CDR3 gives the full variable domain: DGGITQSPKYLFRKEGQNVTLSCEQNLNHDAMYWYRQDPGQGLRLIYYSQIVNDFQKGDIAEGYSVSREKKESFPLTVTSAQKNPTAFYLCASSIREMNTEAFFGQGTRLTVV.

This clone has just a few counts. CDR3: CATSGKQGLTGELFF. The CDR3 DNA reads as TGTGCCACCAGCGGAAAACAGGGATTAACCGGGGAGCTGTTTTTT. V gene TRBV15 combines with J gene TRBJ2-2, with TRBD1 as a possible D gene (6 bases). Germline-derived CDR1 and CDR2 are LNHNV and YYDKDF (reference sequence). The CDR3 is 15 amino acids. V dropped 5 bases and J dropped 5 bases, with 15 bases sitting between them.

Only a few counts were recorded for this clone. The CDR3 DNA reads TGTGCCAGTACCTCGGGGGGGGCTAGCTCGGAGACCCAGTACTTC. This translates into CASTSGGASSETQYF. The V call is TRBV7-2, the J call TRBJ2-5; TRBD2 aligns across 8 bases. Germline CDR1 and CDR2: SGHTA and FQGNSA. After removal of 9 bases from V and 5 bases from J, the junction contained 14 bases not matched to a gene. The CDR3 totals 15 residues.

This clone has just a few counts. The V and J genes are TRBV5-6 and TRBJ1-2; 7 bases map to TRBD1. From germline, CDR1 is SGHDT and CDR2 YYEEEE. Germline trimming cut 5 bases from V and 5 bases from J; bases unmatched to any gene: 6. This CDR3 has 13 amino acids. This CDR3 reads CASRMGQRYGYTF. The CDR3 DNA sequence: TGTGCCAGCAGGATGGGACAGAGATATGGCTACACCTTC.

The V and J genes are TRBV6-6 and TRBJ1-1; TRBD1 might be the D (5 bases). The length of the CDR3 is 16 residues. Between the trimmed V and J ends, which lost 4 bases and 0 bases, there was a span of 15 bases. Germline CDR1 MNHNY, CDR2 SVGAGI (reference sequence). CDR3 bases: TGTGCCAGCAGTTCAACCCGGGACGTCTTGAACACTGAAGCTTTCTTT. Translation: CASSSTRDVLNTEAFF.

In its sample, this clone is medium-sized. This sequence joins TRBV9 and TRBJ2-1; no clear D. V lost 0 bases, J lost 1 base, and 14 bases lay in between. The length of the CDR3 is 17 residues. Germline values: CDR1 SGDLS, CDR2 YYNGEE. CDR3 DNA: TGTGCCAGCAGCGTAGAGGCTGCCGGATGGTCCTACAATGAGCAGTTCTTC. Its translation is CASSVEAAGWSYNEQFF.

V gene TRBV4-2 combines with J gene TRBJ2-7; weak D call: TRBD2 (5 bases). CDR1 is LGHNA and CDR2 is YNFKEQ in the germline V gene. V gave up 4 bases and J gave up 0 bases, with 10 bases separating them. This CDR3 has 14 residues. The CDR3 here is CASSPDYISYEQYF. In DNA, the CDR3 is TGTGCCAGCAGCCCCGACTACATCTCCTACGAGCAGTACTTC.

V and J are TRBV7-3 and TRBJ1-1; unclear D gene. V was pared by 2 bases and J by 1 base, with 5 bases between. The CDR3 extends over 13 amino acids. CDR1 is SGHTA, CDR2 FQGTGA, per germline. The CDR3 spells CASSLWQNTEAFF. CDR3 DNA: TGTGCCAGCAGCTTATGGCAGAACACTGAAGCTTTCTTT.

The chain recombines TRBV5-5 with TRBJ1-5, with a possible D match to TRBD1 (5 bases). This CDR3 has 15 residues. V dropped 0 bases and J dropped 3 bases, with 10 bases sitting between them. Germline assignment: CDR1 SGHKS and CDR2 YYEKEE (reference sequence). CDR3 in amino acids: CASSLVGTDNQPQHF. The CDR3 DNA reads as TGTGCCAGCAGCTTGGTCGGGACGGACAATCAGCCCCAGCATTTT.

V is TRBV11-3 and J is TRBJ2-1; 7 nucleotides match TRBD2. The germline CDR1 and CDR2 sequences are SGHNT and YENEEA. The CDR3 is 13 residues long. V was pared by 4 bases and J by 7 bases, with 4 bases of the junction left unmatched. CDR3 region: CASSWGLFNEQFF. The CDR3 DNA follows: TGTGCCAGCAGCTGGGGACTATTTAATGAGCAGTTCTTC.

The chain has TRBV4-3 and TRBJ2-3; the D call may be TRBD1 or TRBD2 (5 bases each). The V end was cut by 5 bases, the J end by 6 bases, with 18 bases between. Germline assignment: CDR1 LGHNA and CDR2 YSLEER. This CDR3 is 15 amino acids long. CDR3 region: CASSEGDLLGDTQYF. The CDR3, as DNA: TGCGCCAGCAGCGAAGGGGACCTCCTTGGTGATACGCAGTATTTT.

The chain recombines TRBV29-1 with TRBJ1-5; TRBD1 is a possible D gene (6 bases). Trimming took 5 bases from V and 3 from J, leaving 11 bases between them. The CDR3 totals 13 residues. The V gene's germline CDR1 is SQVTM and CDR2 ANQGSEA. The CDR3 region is CSVSTGSNQPQHF. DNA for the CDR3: TGCAGCGTTTCCACAGGGTCCAATCAGCCCCAGCATTTT. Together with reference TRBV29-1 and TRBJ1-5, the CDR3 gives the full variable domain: SAVISQKPSRDICQRGTSLTIQCQVDSQVTMMFWYRQQPGQSLTLIATANQGSEATYESGFVIDKFPISRPNLTFSTLTVSNMSPEDSSIYLCSVSTGSNQPQHFGDGTRLSIL.

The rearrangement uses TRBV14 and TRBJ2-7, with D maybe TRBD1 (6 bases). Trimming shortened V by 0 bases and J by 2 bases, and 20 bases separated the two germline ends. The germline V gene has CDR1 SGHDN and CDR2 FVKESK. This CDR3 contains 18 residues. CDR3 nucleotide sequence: TGTGCCAGCAGCCAAGAACGCGTCCCCCGGGACAAGCCCTACGAGCAGTACTTC. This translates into CASSQERVPRDKPYEQYF.